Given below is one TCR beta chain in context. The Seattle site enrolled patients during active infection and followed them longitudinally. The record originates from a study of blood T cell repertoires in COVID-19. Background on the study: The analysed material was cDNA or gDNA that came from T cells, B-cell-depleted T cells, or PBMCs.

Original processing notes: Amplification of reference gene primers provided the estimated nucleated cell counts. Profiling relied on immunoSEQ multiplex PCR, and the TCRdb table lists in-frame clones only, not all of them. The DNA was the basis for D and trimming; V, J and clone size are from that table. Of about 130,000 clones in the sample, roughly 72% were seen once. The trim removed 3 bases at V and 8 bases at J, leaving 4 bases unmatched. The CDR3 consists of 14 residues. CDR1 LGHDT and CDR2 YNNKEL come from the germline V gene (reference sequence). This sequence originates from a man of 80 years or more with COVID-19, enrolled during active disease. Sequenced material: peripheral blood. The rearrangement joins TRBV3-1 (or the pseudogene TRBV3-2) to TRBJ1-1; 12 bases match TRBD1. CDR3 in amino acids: CASSHPGQGAEAFF. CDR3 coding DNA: TGTGCCAGCAGCCATCCGGGACAGGGGGCCGAAGCTTTCTTT.